This TCR beta chain comes out of a study of blood T cells in healthy people across ages. General study findings and limits: A greater number of naive CD4+ cells and higher diversity distinguished long-lived donors from aged donors.

Germline CDR1 reads MNHEY; CDR2 reads SVGEGT. The trim removed 4 bases at V and 11 bases at J, leaving 9 bases unmatched. This CDR3 is built from 14 residues. Using a J-beta primer mix together with a sample-barcoded 5' primer, a second PCR was run for roughly 6 to 11 cycles. TCRdb ran MiXCR on the 5' RACE reads and lists one entry per CDR3 protein. This table holds around 400,000 distinct CDR3 sequences, more than 45% found once. In the case of this clonotype: Its antigen is still unknown.

The sample taken for sequencing was blood. The chain links TRBV6-2 or TRBV6-3 to TRBJ2-7; TRBD1 matches at 12 bases. The source is a man between 60 and 75 years old in good health. The CDR3 is CASSLPGTGGVKYF. DNA of the CDR3: TGTGCCAGCAGTTTGCCCGGGACAGGGGGCGTTAAGTACTTC.